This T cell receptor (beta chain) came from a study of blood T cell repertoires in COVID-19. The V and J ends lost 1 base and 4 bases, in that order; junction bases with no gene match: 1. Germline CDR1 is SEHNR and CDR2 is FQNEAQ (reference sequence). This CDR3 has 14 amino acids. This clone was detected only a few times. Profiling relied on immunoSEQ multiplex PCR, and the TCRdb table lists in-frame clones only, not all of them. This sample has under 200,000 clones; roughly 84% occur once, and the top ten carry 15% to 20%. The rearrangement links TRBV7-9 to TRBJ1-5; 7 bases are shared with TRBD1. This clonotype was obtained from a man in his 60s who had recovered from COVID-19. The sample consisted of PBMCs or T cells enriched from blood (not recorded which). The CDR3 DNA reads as TGTGCCAGCAGCTTAGGCAGGGGGAATCAGCCCCAGCATTTT. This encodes CASSLGRGNQPQHF.